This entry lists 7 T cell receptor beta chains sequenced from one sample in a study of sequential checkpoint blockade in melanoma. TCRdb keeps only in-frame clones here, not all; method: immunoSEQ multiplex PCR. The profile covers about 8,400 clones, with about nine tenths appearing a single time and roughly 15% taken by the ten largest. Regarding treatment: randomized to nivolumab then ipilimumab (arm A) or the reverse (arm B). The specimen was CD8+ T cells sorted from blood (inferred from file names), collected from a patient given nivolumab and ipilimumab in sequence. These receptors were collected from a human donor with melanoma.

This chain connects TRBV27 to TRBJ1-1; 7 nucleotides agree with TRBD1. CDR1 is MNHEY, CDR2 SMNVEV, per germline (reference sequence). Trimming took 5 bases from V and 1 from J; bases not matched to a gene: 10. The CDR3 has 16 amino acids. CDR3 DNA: TGTGCCAGCAGTCCTAGACAGGGAGCCTGGAACACTGAAGCTTTCTTT. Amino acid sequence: CASSPRQGAWNTEAFF.

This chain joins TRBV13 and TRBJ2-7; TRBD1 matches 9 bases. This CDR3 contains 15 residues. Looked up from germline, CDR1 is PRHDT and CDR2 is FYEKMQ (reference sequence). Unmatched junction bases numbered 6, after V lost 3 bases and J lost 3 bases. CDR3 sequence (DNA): TGTGCCAGCAGCTTTGCGGGGACAGGGCTCTACGAGCAGTACTTC. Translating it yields CASSFAGTGLYEQYF. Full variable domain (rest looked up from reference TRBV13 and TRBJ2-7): AAGVIQSPRHLIKEKRETATLKCYPIPRHDTVYWYQQGPGQDPQFLISFYEKMQSDKGSIPDRFSAQQFSDYHSELNMSSLELGDSALYFCASSFAGTGLYEQYFGPGTRLTVT.

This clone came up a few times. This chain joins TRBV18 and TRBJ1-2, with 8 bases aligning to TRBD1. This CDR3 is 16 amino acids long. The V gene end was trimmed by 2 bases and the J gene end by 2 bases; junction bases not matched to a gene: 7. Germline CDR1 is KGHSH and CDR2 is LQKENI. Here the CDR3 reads CASSPDGQGANYGYTF. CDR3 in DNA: TGTGCCAGCTCACCAGATGGACAGGGTGCGAACTATGGCTACACCTTC.

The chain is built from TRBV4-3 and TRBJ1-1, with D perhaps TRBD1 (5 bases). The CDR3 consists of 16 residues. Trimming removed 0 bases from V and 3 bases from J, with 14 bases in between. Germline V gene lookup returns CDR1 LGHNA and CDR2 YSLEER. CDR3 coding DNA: TGCGCCAGCAGCCAAGATCGGGGCGGGGTTGACACTGAAGCTTTCTTT. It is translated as CASSQDRGGVDTEAFF.

The CDR3 sequence: CASSHAGQLGEQYV. The CDR3 coding sequence is TGTGCCAGCAGCCACGCGGGACAGTTAGGCGAGCAGTACGTC. The chain combines TRBV14 with TRBJ2-7, with D perhaps TRBD1 (7 bases). Per the germline V gene, CDR1 is SGHDN and CDR2 is FVKESK. The length of the CDR3 is 14 residues. V lost 3 bases and J lost 6, with 15 bases in between.

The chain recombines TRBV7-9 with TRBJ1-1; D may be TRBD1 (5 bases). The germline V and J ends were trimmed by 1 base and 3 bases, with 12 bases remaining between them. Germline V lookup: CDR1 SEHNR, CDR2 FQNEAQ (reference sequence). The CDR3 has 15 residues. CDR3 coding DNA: TGTGCCAGCAGCTTAGGGGGGGGGATGGACACTGAAGCTTTCTTT. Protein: CASSLGGGMDTEAFF.

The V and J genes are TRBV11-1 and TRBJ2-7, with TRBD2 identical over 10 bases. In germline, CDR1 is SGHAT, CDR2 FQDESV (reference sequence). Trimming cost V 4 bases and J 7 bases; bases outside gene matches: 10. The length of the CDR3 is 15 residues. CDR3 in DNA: TGTGCCAGCAGCTCCACAGCGGGAGGGTCTGGGGAGCAGTACTTC. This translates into CASSSTAGGSGEQYF.